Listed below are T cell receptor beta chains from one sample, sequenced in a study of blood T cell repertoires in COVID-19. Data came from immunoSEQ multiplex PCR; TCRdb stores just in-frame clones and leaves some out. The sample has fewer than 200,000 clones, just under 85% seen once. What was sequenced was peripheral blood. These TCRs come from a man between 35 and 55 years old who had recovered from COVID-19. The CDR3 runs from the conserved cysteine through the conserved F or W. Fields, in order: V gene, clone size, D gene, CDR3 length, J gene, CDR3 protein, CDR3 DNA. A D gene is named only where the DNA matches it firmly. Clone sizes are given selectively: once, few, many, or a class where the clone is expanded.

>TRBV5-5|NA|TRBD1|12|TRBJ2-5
CASSGTGETQYF
TGTGCCAGCAGCGGGACAGGGGAGACCCAGTACTTC
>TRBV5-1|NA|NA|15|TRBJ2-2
CASSLRGPYTGELFF
TGCGCCAGCAGCTTGAGGGGCCCGTACACCGGGGAGCTGTTTTTT
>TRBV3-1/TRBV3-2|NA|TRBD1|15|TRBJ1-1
CASSHSGTVNTEAFF
TGTGCCAGCAGCCACTCCGGGACAGTGAACACTGAAGCTTTCTTT
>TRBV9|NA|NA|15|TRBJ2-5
CASATEGVLQETQYF
TGTGCCAGCGCCACCGAGGGGGTACTCCAAGAGACCCAGTACTTC
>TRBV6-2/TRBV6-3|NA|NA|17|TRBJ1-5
CASSRPPSGYSNQPQHF
TGTGCCAGCAGTCGCCCCCCCTCGGGTTATAGCAATCAGCCCCAGCATTTT
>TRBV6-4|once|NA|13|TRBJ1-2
CANPKRGGYGYTF
TGTGCCAACCCGAAACGAGGCGGTTATGGCTACACCTTC
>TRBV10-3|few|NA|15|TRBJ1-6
CAISESSSYNSPLHF
TGTGCCATCAGTGAATCGAGCTCCTATAATTCACCCCTCCACTTT
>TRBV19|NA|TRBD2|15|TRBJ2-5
CASSPFSGAPETQYF
TGTGCCAGTAGTCCCTTTAGCGGGGCCCCGGAGACCCAGTACTTC
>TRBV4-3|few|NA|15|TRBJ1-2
CASSQVDRDSAGYTF
TGCGCCAGCAGCCAAGTGGACCGGGATTCAGCGGGCTACACCTTC
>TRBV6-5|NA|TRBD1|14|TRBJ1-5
CASSYGGGGQPQHF
TGTGCCAGCAGTTACGGAGGGGGCGGGCAGCCCCAGCATTTT
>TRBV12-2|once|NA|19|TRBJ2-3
CASRPPPQREGTSTDTQYF
TGTGCAAGTCGCCCCCCCCCTCAGCGGGAGGGCACTAGCACAGATACGCAGTATTTT
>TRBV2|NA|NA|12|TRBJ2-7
CASSDLEWEQYF
TGTGCCAGCAGTGATCTAGAATGGGAGCAGTACTTC
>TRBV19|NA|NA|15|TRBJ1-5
CASSTPGVSNQPQHF
TGTGCCAGTAGTACACCAGGGGTGAGCAATCAGCCCCAGCATTTT
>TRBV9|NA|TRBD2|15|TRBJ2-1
CASSWAGEAYNEQFF
TGTGCCAGCAGCTGGGCGGGGGAGGCCTACAATGAGCAGTTCTTC
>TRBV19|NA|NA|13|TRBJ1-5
CASSKSNFQPQHF
TGTGCCAGTAGTAAGTCAAACTTTCAGCCCCAGCATTTT
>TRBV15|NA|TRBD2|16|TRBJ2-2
CATSRIIAGRTGELFF
TGTGCCACCAGCAGGATTATAGCGGGGCGCACCGGGGAGCTGTTTTTT
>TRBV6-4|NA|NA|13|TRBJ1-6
CASSGQPRGPLHF
TGTGCCAGCAGTGGACAGCCCCGCGGCCCCCTCCACTTT
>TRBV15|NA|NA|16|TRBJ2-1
CATSRDRRGSYNEQFF
TGTGCCACCAGCAGAGATCGGCGGGGCTCCTACAATGAGCAGTTCTTC